Detailed here is one T cell receptor (beta chain). Its target is unknown. The data stem from a study of OX40 agonist ivuxolimab in advanced cancers. As for the study in general: Ivuxolimab doses were 0.01, 0.1, 0.3, 1.5, 3 or 10 mg/kg every 2 weeks.

TCRdb's table, derived via immunoSEQ multiplex PCR, lists solely in-frame clones and lacks some. This sample has about 98,000 clones; 93% occur once, and the top ten carry 0.2% to 0.3%. Study-wide points: Expanded clones belonging to CD8+ T cells outnumbered, on average, those of CD4+.

This clonotype originated in an adult with an advanced solid tumor such as melanoma, head and neck, liver or kidney cancer. This sample comprised CD4+ or CD8+ T cells sorted from blood, obtained in a trial of the OX40 agonist ivuxolimab.

CDR3 in DNA: TGTGCCAGCAGCTTAGCGATGGGCGGGGCGTCATCCTACAATGAGCAGTTCTTC. Protein: CASSLAMGGASSYNEQFF. This sequence joins TRBV7-6 and TRBJ2-1, with D possibly TRBD2 on 6 matching bases. The V gene lost 0 bases and the J gene lost 1 base, with 16 bases spanning the gap. The germline V gene has CDR1 SGHVS and CDR2 FNYEAQ. The CDR3 is 18 amino acids.